This TCR beta chain was sequenced in a study of glioma-infiltrating T cells after dendritic cell vaccination (dated by TCRdb to 2015 to 2016). Turning to the overall study: The cohort comprised 15 or so glioblastoma patients from Phase I and II dendritic cell vaccination trials, 9 newly diagnosed and 6 with recurrent disease. Autologous tumor lysate-pulsed dendritic cell vaccination was administered to the patients between about 2002 and 2012. The vaccine consisted of monocyte-derived dendritic cells cultured less than eight days with IL-4 and GM-CSF, then pulsed overnight with autologous tumor lysate. Each patient was given three intradermal dendritic cell vaccine injections, spaced two weeks apart, in the arm below the axilla. In glioblastoma patients vaccinated with dendritic cells, deep sequencing of TCR beta CDR3 regions served to measure tumor-infiltrating lymphocyte content and to compare repertoires between tumor and blood. Survival after dendritic cell vaccination was correlated with TCR sequencing metrics such as TIL content and the overlap between tumor and blood repertoires.

Notes on this clone: This clone's antigen is unknown. Per-base qualities were not stored, and no clone one base away is much larger.

Patients were selected for having adequate residual fresh-frozen tumor tissue and more than two years of available survival data. An isocitrate dehydrogenase mutation was not carried by any of the glioblastoma patients, although molecular status was otherwise variable. PBMC were collected before vaccination, two weeks after the third vaccination, and at tumor progression if progression occurred. The Qiagen DNeasy Blood extraction Kit was used to extract genomic DNA. The paper's findings and limits, for the study overall: TCR clonality showed no direct relationship with survival, which suggests that a diverse polyclonal response may matter. After dendritic cell vaccination, a higher estimated pretreatment TIL content predicted longer time to progression and longer overall survival. The cohort was small and heterogeneous, with few patients having full blood and tumor sets and even fewer initial-recurrent tumor pairs. The three-group TCR overlap response model was described as speculative and requiring prospective validation.

TCRB CDR3 regions were amplified from around 2.1 ug genomic DNA, or all available DNA if less, using the immunoSEQ assay. For multiplex PCR, 60 forward primers for TCR V beta segments and 13 reverse primers for J beta segments were used. Synthetic control templates were spiked into each sample at limiting dilution to estimate reads per starting template. Reads of 87 bp were generated by sequencing on the Illumina HiSeq System. Regarding the original processing steps: PCR and sequencing errors were removed by a nearest neighbor algorithm that merged closely related sequences. TCR overlap was measured as the percentage of unique tumor TCR beta sequences also present in the same patient's peripheral blood. Imported from immuneACCESS, the table was reduced by TCRdb to in-frame sequences with V and J called. These copies leave out some clones; in studies compared against another copy, an unresolved V gene accounts for under half, and the cause of the remainder is not known. The V and J calls and clone size were taken over from that table, and D and trimming were inferred from the DNA. The sample table records about 96,000 clones; 75% to 85% of these occur just once. The ten top clones hold approximately 5.9% of the sample.

Sequenced here: blood, sampled before dendritic cell vaccination. This TCR derives from a human donor with glioblastoma.

The DNA is as follows: TGTGCCAGTAGTACTTTGACAGTTTCCTACGAGCAGTACTTC. This sequence encodes CASSTLTVSYEQYF. Recombination joined TRBV19 with TRBJ2-7; the D gene is perhaps TRBD1, from 5 matching bases. Based on the germline V gene (reference sequence), the CDR1 and CDR2 sequences are LNHDA and SQIVND. The CDR3 contains 14 residues, cysteine and phenylalanine counted. This entry keeps only the CDR3 DNA: 42 bases, framed from base 1. V is pared back by 4 bases and J by 1 base, with 11 bases lying between the germline termini.